This T cell receptor (beta chain) is from a study of identical twins. Study-level findings and limits: For out-of-frame beta sequences, excess twin sharing was weaker.

This CDR3 has 12 amino acids. Trimming removed 0 bases at V and 12 bases at J, with 9 bases between. Germline CDR1 LGHNA, CDR2 YNFKEQ. Regarding this clonotype: Its antigen remains unidentified.

One entry per CDR3 protein results from TCRdb running MiXCR on the 5' RACE reads. The data show roughly 1,500,000 distinct CDR3 sequences, about 32% seen once. The receptor's source is a newborn girl in good health. V gene TRBV4-2 combines with J gene TRBJ1-5, with TRBD1 as a possible D gene (5 bases). The sample taken for sequencing was cord blood. The CDR3 DNA follows: TGTGCCAGCAGCCAAGATCTGACAGTCCAGCATTTT. Protein product: CASSQDLTVQHF.